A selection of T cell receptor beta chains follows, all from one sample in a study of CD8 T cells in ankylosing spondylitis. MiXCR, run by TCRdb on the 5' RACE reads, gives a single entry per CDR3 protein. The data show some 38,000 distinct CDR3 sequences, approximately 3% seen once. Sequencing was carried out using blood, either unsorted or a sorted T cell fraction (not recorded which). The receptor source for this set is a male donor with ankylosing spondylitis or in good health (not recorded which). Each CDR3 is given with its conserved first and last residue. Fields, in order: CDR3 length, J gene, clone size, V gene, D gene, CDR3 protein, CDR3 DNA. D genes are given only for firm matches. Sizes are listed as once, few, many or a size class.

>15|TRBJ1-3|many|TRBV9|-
CASSVGAPRSYTIYF
TGTGCCAGCAGCGTAGGGGCCCCTCGGTCCTACACCATATATTTT
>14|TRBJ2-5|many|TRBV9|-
CASSVVGAQETQYF
TGTGCCAGCAGCGTAGTTGGGGCACAAGAGACCCAGTACTTC
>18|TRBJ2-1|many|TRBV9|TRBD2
CASSAGTSGRVSYNEQFF
TGTGCCAGCAGCGCCGGGACTAGCGGGAGGGTATCCTACAATGAGCAGTTCTTC
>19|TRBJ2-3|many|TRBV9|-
CASSLSDRGRGRSTDTQYF
TGTGCCAGCAGCCTCTCGGATCGCGGACGAGGCCGGAGCACAGATACGCAGTATTTT
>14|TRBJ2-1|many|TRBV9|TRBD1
CASSPGQGTNEQFF
TGTGCCAGCAGCCCTGGACAGGGTACGAATGAGCAGTTCTTC
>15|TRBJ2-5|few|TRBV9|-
CASSGGSFQGETQYF
TGTGCCAGCAGCGGGGGATCATTTCAGGGGGAGACCCAGTACTTC
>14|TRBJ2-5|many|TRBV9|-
CASSVGRVPGTQYF
TGTGCCAGCAGCGTAGGTCGGGTCCCGGGGACCCAGTACTTC
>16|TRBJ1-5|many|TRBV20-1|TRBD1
CSAAPIQGGGNQPQHF
TGCAGTGCAGCCCCCATCCAGGGGGGTGGCAATCAGCCCCAGCATTTT
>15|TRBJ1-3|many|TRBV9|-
CASSATGQSGNTIYF
TGTGCCAGCAGCGCCACCGGACAGTCTGGAAACACCATATATTTT
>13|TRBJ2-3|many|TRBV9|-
CASSTPSRDTQYF
TGTGCCAGCAGCACCCCAAGTCGGGATACGCAGTATTTT